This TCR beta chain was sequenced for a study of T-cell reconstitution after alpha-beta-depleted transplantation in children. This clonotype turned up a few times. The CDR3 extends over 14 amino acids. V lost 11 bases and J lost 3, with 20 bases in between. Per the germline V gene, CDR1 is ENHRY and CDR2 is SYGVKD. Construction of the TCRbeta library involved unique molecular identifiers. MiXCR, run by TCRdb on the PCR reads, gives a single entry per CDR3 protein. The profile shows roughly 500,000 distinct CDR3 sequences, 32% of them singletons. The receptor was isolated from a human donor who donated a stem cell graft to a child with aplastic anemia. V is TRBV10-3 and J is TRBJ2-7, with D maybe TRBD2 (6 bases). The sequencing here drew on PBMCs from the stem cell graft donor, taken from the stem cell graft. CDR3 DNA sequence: TGTGCCGTACAAGGGTCGGAGGGGAACTACGAGCAGTACTTC. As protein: CAVQGSEGNYEQYF.